The present T cell receptor beta chain was sequenced within a study of T cells in tumors after PD-1 blockade. Study overall: Patients received pembrolizumab 200 mg every 3 weeks or cemiplimab 350 mg every 2 weeks.

V lost 6 bases and J lost 5; bases outside the gene matches: 8. CDR1 MNHNY and CDR2 SVGAGI come from the germline V gene (reference sequence). The CDR3 sequence is 15 residues long. Produced via immunoSEQ multiplex PCR; TCRdb's table is partial and in-frame only. The profile covers 35,000 or so clones, with about three quarters appearing a single time and approximately 38% taken by the ten largest. The sample in question was PBMCs, obtained before anti-PD-1 treatment. This chain links TRBV6-6 with TRBJ2-2, with 8 positions matching TRBD2. The TCR was taken from a human donor with basal cell carcinoma. In DNA form, the CDR3 reads TGTGCCAGCAGCGGGGGGGACATCTTTACCGGGGAGCTGTTTTTT. Translated, it gives CASSGGDIFTGELFF.